This TCR beta chain was documented in a study of blood T cells in healthy people across ages. Points from the study as a whole: PBMC samples, being unsorted, prevented any conclusive comparison of naive and antigen-experienced cells.

V shed 3 bases, J shed 9 bases, and the junction held 5 bases outside the gene matches. Germline CDR1 SGHTA, CDR2 FQGTGA. The CDR3 is 13 residues long. With regard to this clonotype: Its specificity is unknown.

A J-beta primer mix and a sample-barcoded 5' primer were used in a second PCR of roughly 6 to 12 cycles. Each CDR3 protein gets one entry after TCRdb re-called the 5' RACE reads with MiXCR. This table has roughly 1,000,000 distinct CDR3 sequences, around 25% appearing once. These data also formed part of another study, on T cells of mothers and their children. That source notes: Nine systemically healthy Caucasian donors: three mothers, six children. Input to cDNA synthesis comprised all extracted RNA, at a ratio of about 1.4 ug per 15 ul. When mothers and children were related, their normalized repertoire overlap, which was always slightly higher, did not differ significantly from that of unrelated pairs.

The sample taken for sequencing was blood. This chain links TRBV7-3 with TRBJ2-1, with 7 positions matching TRBD1. The source is a girl aged 2-15 years in good health. CDR3 in DNA: TGTGCCAGCAGCTTGGGGCCAGGGGGTGAGCAGTTCTTC. Protein sequence: CASSLGPGGEQFF.